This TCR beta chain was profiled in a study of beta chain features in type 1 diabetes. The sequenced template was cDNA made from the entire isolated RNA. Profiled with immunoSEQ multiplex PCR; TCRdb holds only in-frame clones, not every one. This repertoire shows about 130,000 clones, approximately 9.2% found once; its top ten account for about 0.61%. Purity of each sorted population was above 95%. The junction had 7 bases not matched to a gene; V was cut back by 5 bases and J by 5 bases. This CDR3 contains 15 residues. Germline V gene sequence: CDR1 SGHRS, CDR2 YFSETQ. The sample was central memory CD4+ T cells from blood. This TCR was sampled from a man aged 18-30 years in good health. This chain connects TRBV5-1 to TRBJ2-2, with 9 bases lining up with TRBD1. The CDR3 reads CASRLGQGLTGELFF. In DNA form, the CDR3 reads TGCGCCAGCAGACTGGGACAGGGATTGACCGGGGAGCTGTTTTTT.